This TCR beta chain appears in the sequencing data of a study of glioma-infiltrating T cells. General study results and limits: Very few CDR3 sequences were shared between tissue and blood. Gliomas, especially low-grade, showed above-expected tissue-blood divergence; non-neoplastic patients showed below.

This clonotype was seen more than once but under ten times. Its specificity is unknown. V was trimmed by 8 bases and J by 1 base, leaving 13 bases between them. CDR3 size: 14 residues. Using RNA template, CDR3s of TCR alpha and beta were amplified with iRepertoire arm-PCR. One-step reverse transcription and amplification started from approximately 100-400 ng of tissue mRNA or PBMC total RNA. Via MiXCR, TCRdb re-called the multiplex PCR reads, giving one row per CDR3 protein. The sample has about 130,000 distinct CDR3 sequences, around a quarter seen once. Sequenced sample: glioma tissue, nonneoplastic brain tissue, or PBMCs (not recorded which). The chain recombines TRBV12-3 or TRBV12-4 with TRBJ2-3; no definite D call. This TCR was recovered from a human donor with low-grade glioma or glioblastoma, undergoing nonglioma brain surgery, or in good health (not recorded which). The CDR3 here is CASGNYLGTDTQYF. The CDR3 nucleotides are TGTGCCAGCGGAAACTACCTAGGCACAGATACGCAGTATTTT.